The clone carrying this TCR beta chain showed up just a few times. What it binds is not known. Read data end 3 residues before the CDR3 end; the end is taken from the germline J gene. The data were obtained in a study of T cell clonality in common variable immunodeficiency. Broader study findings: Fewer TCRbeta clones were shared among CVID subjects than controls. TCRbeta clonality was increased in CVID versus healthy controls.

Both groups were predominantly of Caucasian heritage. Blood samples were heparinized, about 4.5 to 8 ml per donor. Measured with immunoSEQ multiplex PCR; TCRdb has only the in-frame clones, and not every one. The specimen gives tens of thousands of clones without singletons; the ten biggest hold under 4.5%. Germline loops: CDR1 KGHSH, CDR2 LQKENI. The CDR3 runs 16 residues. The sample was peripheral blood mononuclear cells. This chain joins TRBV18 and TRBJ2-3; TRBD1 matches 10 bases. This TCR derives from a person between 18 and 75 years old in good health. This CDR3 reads CASSPRDRGIRETQYF. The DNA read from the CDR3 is TGTGCCAGCTCACCCCGGGACAGGGGAATTCGAGAGACG.